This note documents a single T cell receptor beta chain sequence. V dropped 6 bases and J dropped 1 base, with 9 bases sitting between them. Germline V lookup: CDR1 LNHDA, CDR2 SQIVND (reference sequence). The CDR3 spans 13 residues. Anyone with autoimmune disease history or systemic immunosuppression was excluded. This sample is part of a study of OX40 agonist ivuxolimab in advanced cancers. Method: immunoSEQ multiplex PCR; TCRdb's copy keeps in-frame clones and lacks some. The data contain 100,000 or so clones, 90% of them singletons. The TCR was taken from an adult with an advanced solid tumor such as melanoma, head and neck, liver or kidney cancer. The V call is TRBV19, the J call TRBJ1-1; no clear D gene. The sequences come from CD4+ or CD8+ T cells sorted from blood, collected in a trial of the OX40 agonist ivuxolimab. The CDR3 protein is CASSPSWNTEAFF. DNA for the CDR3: TGTGCCAGTAGCCCTTCCTGGAACACTGAAGCTTTCTTT.